The clone carrying this T cell receptor beta chain was seen a handful of times. Its antigen is unknown. Roughly 10 milliliters of peripheral blood were drawn from each donor. This sample is part of a study of blood T cells in healthy people across ages. Sample-barcoded 5' priming and a J-beta primer mix drove a second PCR of roughly 7 to 11 cycles. Each cDNA molecule was tagged by a template-switch adaptor with 12 random nucleotides. Each sample provided no less than 3 million CDR3-containing paired-end reads. MiXCR, applied by TCRdb to the 5' RACE reads, yields one record per CDR3 protein. The table has around 1,600,000 distinct CDR3 sequences, about 45% seen once. The CDR3 length is 11 residues. The germline gives CDR1 DFQATT, CDR2 SNEGSKA (reference sequence). Trimming cost V 3 bases and J 6 bases, with 9 bases left between them. Overall study findings and caveats: TCR beta diversity, measured per million T cells, fell in a roughly linear way with age.

Sequenced sample: blood. This TCR derives from a woman aged 18 to 35 in good health. The chain has TRBV20-1 and TRBJ2-7; D is uncertain. CDR3 DNA: TGCAGTGCTAGCTCGTTGCGCGAGCAGTACTTC. It is translated as CSASSLREQYF.